Reported below is one T cell receptor (beta chain). Its specificity is unknown. With 60 Vbeta and 13 Jbeta primers, the PCR was carried out. The data were produced by immunoSEQ multiplex PCR, yet TCRdb's version contains in-frame clones alone and is incomplete. The data include fewer than 150,000 clones; the top ten clones carry less than 3.5%. The CDR3 contains 13 residues. Trimming removed 4 bases at V and 6 bases at J, with 11 bases between. CDR1 and CDR2 (germline): SGHTS, YDEGEE. This record comes from a study of cytomegalovirus exposure and HLA in healthy donors. Study observations and caveats: Later on, an analysis showed TCR association rates differing by HLA locus, with DRB1 the most and HLA-C the fewest.

The receptor's source is a man between 40 and 49 years old in good health and CMV-seronegative. The sample consisted of PBMCs. The chain joins TRBV5-8 to TRBJ2-1; D gene uncertain. CDR3 residues: CASSPGWSNEQFF. The CDR3 region has the DNA TGTGCCAGCAGCCCCGGGTGGAGCAATGAGCAGTTCTTC.